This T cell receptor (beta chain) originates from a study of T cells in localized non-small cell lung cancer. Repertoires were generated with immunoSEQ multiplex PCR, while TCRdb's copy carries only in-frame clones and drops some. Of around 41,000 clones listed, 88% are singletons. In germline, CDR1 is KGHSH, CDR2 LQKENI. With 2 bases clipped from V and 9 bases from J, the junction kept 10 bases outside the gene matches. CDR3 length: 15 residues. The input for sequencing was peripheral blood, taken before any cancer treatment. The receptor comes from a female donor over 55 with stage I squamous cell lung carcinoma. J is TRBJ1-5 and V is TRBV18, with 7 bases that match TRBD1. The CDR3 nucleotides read TGTGCCAGCTCACCAGCGACAGGGAGGGTTCCGCCCCAGCATTTT. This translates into CASSPATGRVPPQHF.